These 17 T cell receptor beta chains share one sample of origin, sequenced in a study of cytomegalovirus exposure and HLA in healthy donors (dated by TCRdb to about 2017). The library was prepared using the immunoSEQ multiplex PCR assay. Entries here come from immuneACCESS through TCRdb and include only in-frame sequences with V and J called. Some clones fail to appear in such tables; in the studies checked, an unresolved V gene covers under half of the shortfall, and the cause of the remainder is unknown. Recorded for this sample are over 200,000 clones; about 90% of them occurred a single time. The top ten clonotypes cover about 2.7% of the sample. The sequenced sample was PBMCs. All receptors derive from a woman in her late teens or twenties in good health and CMV-seronegative.

V is TRBV25-1 and J is TRBJ2-1; TRBD1 is a possible D gene (6 bases). Trimming stripped 6 bases from V and 8 bases from J, with 14 bases between. The germline V gene encodes CDR1 MGHDK and CDR2 SYGVNS. The CDR3 is 13 amino acids. The CDR3 here is CASSRGFIDEQFF. The CDR3 DNA reads as TGTGCCAGCAGCAGGGGCTTTATTGATGAGCAGTTCTTC.

This clone has more than one count but fewer than ten. This chain joins TRBV4-2 and TRBJ2-2; D gene uncertain. Trimming shortened V by 2 bases and J by 6 bases, and 7 bases separated the two germline ends. The CDR3 loop spans 13 amino acids. CDR1 and CDR2 from the germline V gene are LGHNA and YNFKEQ. The DNA of the CDR3 is TGTGCCAGCAGCCAATATGAGGCCGGGGAGCTGTTTTTT. It yields the protein CASSQYEAGELFF.

The chain joins TRBV28 to TRBJ1-2; TRBD1 aligns across 9 bases. There are 15 residues in the CDR3. With 5 bases clipped from V and 5 bases from J, the junction kept 9 bases outside the gene matches. The germline V gene has CDR1 MDHEN and CDR2 SYDVKM. Here the CDR3 DNA reads TGTGCCAGCAGTGCGCTTGACAGGGGGGGGTATGGCTACACCTTC. Its protein is CASSALDRGGYGYTF.

The V and J genes are TRBV5-5 and TRBJ1-1, with TRBD1 identical over 12 bases. Germline CDR1 SGHKS, CDR2 YYEKEE (reference sequence). The CDR3 spans 14 residues. Trimming at V came to 3 bases and at J to 7 bases, leaving 4 bases not matched to a gene. CDR3 nucleotides: TGTGCCAGCAGCTGGGACAGGGGGCTTGTTGAAGCTTTCTTT. Translated, it gives CASSWDRGLVEAFF.

This clone has a single count. The chain recombines TRBV7-2 with TRBJ1-1; 9 bases agree with TRBD1. Germline V CDR1 and CDR2: SGHTA, FQGNSA. The trim removed 1 base at V and 3 bases at J, leaving 9 bases unmatched. CDR3 length equals 17 residues. The CDR3 region has the DNA TGTGCCAGCAGCTTAGGGGTTGGGACAGGGAGGGACACTGAAGCTTTCTTT. Its translation: CASSLGVGTGRDTEAFF.

This sequence joins TRBV27 and TRBJ2-3; TRBD2 aligns across 10 bases. With 8 bases clipped from V and 1 base from J, the junction kept 0 bases outside the gene matches. Per germline, CDR1 MNHEY and CDR2 SMNVEV (reference sequence). The CDR3 contains 13 residues. The CDR3 is CASGLAGTDTQYF. CDR3 nucleotide sequence: TGTGCCAGCGGACTAGCGGGCACAGATACGCAGTATTTT.

The chain joins TRBV5-1 to TRBJ2-5; 15 bases are a match to TRBD2. The CDR3 loop spans 16 amino acids. Germline trimming cut 4 bases from V and 0 bases from J; bases unmatched to any gene: 1. CDR1 SGHRS and CDR2 YFSETQ come from the germline V gene. CDR3 in DNA: TGCGCCAGCAGCCGGACTAGCGGGAGGGACCAAGAGACCCAGTACTTC. This gives the protein CASSRTSGRDQETQYF.

This clone has a single count. The chain is built from TRBV9 and TRBJ1-1; possibly TRBD1 for D (6 bases). The CDR3 sequence is 14 residues long. Trimming took off 0 bases at V and 1 base at J, with 7 bases between the two ends. Germline values: CDR1 SGDLS, CDR2 YYNGEE. This CDR3 is CASSVVGANTEAFF. The CDR3 region has the DNA TGTGCCAGCAGCGTAGTGGGGGCGAACACTGAAGCTTTCTTT.

CDR3 loop: CATTTSGRDITGELFF. The CDR3 DNA is TGTGCCACCACGACTAGCGGGAGGGATATCACCGGGGAGCTGTTTTTT. The chain recombines TRBV10-3 with TRBJ2-2; 14 nucleotides agree with TRBD2. Germline CDR1 reads ENHRY; CDR2 reads SYGVKD. This CDR3 contains 16 residues. Germline trimming cut 10 bases from V and 4 bases from J; bases unmatched to any gene: 8.

The chain carries TRBV7-8 and TRBJ2-3, with D perhaps matching TRBD2 (6 bases). CDR3 length equals 15 residues. Trimming removed 3 bases at V and 9 bases at J, with 19 bases between. The V gene's germline CDR1 is SGHVS and CDR2 FQNEAQ. The CDR3 region is CASSFSLRSGGTQYF. CDR3 in DNA: TGTGCCAGCAGCTTTTCTCTCCGATCCGGAGGGACGCAGTATTTT. Based on the CDR3 plus reference TRBV7-8 and TRBJ2-3, the full variable domain is GAGVSQSPRYKVAKRGQDVALRCDPISGHVSLFWYQQALGQGPEFLTYFQNEAQLDKSGLPSDRFFAERPEGSVSTLKIQRTQQEDSAVYLCASSFSLRSGGTQYFGPGTRLTVL.

This clone was observed once. The rearrangement joins TRBV13 to TRBJ1-2, with unresolved D. The CDR3 loop spans 14 amino acids. Deletions cut 3 bases from V and 4 bases from J, with 12 bases between. Germline V gives CDR1 PRHDT, CDR2 FYEKMQ (reference sequence). The DNA of the CDR3 is TGTGCCAGCAGCTTGGGCCAGCAGCCCTATGGCTACACCTTC. Translation gives CASSLGQQPYGYTF. Full variable domain (missing parts from reference TRBV13 and TRBJ1-2): AAGVIQSPRHLIKEKRETATLKCYPIPRHDTVYWYQQGPGQDPQFLISFYEKMQSDKGSIPDRFSAQQFSDYHSELNMSSLELGDSALYFCASSLGQQPYGYTFGSGTRLTVV.

The chain employs TRBV4-1 and TRBJ2-7, with 8 bases lining up with TRBD2. The CDR3 runs to 16 residues. Germline V gene data show CDR1 as MGHRA and CDR2 as YSYEKL. The ends lost 0 bases at V and 3 bases at J; junction bases unmatched: 7. This CDR3 reads CASSQDSPSGFYEQYF. The DNA of the CDR3 is TGCGCCAGCAGCCAAGATAGCCCTAGCGGGTTCTACGAGCAGTACTTC.

V usage is TRBV6-5 and J usage is TRBJ2-7, with 10 nucleotides matching TRBD1. V lost 3 bases, J lost 5 bases, and 7 bases stayed unmatched. Germline lookup yields CDR1 MNHEY and CDR2 SVGAGI. The CDR3 sequence is 15 residues long. CDR3 sequence (DNA): TGTGCCAGCAGTTATGATGGGACAGGGGATCACGAGCAGTACTTC. It codes for CASSYDGTGDHEQYF.

The rearrangement uses TRBV27 and TRBJ2-6; D is possibly TRBD2 (6 bases). Trimming stripped 6 bases from V and 3 bases from J, with 9 bases between. This CDR3 spans 14 amino acids. Per germline, CDR1 MNHEY and CDR2 SMNVEV (reference sequence). The CDR3 sequence: CASREGVGANVLTF. For the CDR3, the DNA is TGTGCCAGCAGGGAGGGCGTTGGGGCCAACGTCCTGACTTTC. The whole variable domain, filled in from reference TRBV27 and TRBJ2-6, reads EAQVTQNPRYLITVTGKKLTVTCSQNMNHEYMSWYRQDPGLGLRQIYYSMNVEVTDKGDVPEGYKVSRKEKRNFPLILESPSPNQTSLYFCASREGVGANVLTFGAGSRLTVL.

V is TRBV7-8 and J is TRBJ2-2; the D gene is possibly TRBD2 (5 bases). Looked up from germline, CDR1 is SGHVS and CDR2 is FQNEAQ. V shed 5 bases and J shed 6 bases, with 10 bases lying between them. This CDR3 has 13 residues. Here the CDR3 reads CASSHFSAGELFF. Written as DNA, the CDR3 is TGTGCCAGCAGCCATTTTAGCGCCGGGGAGCTGTTTTTT.

A single count supports this clone. The chain employs TRBV5-6 and TRBJ2-7; the match to TRBD1 covers 8 bases. This CDR3 spans 15 amino acids. From germline, CDR1 is SGHDT and CDR2 YYEEEE. V was pared by 3 bases and J by 1 base, with 6 bases of the junction left unmatched. DNA for the CDR3: TGTGCCAGCAGCTCAACCAGACAGGGGTCCTACGAGCAGTACTTC. Amino acid sequence: CASSSTRQGSYEQYF. Full variable domain (remainder filled in from reference TRBV5-6 and TRBJ2-7): DAGVTQSPTHLIKTRGQQVTLRCSPKSGHDTVSWYQQALGQGPQFIFQYYEEEERQRGNFPDRFSGHQFPNYSSELNVNALLLGDSALYLCASSSTRQGSYEQYFGPGTRLTVT.

This clone was observed a handful of times. The CDR3 DNA is TGTGCCAGCAGCTTATCCGCCGGGGAGCTGTTTTTT. Translation: CASSLSAGELFF. This chain links TRBV7-8 with TRBJ2-2; the D is unclear. V was cut by 2 bases and J by 6 bases, with 4 bases left in between. Germline loops: CDR1 SGHVS, CDR2 FQNEAQ. The length of the CDR3 is 12 residues.